The source of this T cell receptor (beta chain) is a study of T cells in Graves' hyperthyroidism and ophthalmopathy. A word on this clonotype: No antigen is known for it.

For the diagnoses, clinical symptoms, serum thyroxine and TRAb, thyroid ultrasound and orbital computed tomography were used. This sample holds PBMCs from about 9.3 ml fresh peripheral blood. Study results and limitations: Ophthalmopathy, which appeared later, was predicted by the model a median about 6.8 months before onset.

TCR beta CDR3 region amplification was performed from RNA transcripts. Primed by the HTBI set, a first-round RT-PCR was run on the TCR CDR3. MiXCR, applied by TCRdb to the multiplex PCR reads, yields one record per CDR3 protein. The sample consists of roughly 380,000 distinct CDR3 sequences, 15% to 20% of them appearing once. The germline V gene has CDR1 LNHDA and CDR2 SQIVND (reference sequence). This CDR3 spans 13 amino acids. Trimming cost V 6 bases and J 6 bases; bases outside gene matches: 7. This clonotype was sampled from a middle-aged woman with Graves' ophthalmopathy. The sequenced material came from blood. The chain carries TRBV19 and TRBJ2-7, with TRBD1 matching 8 bases. Here the CDR3 reads CASRNQGAREQYF. Here the CDR3 DNA reads TGTGCCAGTAGAAACCAGGGGGCCCGCGAGCAGTACTTC.